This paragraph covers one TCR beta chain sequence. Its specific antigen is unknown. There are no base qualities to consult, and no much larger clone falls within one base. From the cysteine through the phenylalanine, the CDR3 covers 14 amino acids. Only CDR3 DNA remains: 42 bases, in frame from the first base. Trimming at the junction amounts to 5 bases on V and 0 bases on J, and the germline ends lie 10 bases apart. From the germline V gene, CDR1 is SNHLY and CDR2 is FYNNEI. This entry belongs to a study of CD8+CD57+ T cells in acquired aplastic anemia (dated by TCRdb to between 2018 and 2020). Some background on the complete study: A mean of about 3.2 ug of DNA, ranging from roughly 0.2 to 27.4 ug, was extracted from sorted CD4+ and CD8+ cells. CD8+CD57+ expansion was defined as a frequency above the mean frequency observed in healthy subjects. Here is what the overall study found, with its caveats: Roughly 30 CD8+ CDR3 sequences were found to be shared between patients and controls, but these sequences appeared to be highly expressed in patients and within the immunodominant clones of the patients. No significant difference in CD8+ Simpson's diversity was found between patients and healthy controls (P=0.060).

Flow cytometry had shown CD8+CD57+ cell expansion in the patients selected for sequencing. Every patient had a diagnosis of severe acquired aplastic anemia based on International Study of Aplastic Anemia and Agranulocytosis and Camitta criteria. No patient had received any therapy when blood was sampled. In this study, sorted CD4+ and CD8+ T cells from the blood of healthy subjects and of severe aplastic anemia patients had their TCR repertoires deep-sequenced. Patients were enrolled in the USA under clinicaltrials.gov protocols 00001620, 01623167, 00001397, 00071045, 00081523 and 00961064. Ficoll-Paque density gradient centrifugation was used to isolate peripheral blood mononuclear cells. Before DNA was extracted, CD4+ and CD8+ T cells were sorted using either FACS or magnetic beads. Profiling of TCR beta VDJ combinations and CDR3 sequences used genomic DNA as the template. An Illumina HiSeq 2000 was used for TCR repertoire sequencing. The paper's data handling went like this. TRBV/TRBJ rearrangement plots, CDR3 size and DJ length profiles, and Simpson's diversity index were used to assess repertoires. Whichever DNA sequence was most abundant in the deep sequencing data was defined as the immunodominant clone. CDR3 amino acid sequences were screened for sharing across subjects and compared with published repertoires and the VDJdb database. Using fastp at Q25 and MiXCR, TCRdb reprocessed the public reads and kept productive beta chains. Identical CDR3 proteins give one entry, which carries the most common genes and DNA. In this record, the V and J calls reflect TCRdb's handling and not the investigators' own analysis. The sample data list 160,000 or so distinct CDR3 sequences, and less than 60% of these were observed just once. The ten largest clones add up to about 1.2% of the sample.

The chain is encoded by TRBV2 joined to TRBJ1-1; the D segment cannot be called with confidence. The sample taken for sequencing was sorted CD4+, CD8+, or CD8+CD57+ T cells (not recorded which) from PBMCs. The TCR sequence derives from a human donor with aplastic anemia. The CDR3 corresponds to CASSTGLMNTEAFF. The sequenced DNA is TGTGCCAGCAGTACCGGGTTGATGAACACTGAAGCTTTCTTT.